Below are 24 T cell receptor beta chains sequenced from a single sample in a study of regulatory T cells in long-lasting Graves disease. The sample's time point: newly diagnosed GD, antithyroid drugs for less than 3 months. After RNA was extracted from PBMCs, the TCR library was made from it. CDR3 regions were amplified by Arm-PCR using iRepertoire HTBI primers to build TCR beta libraries. From the multiplex PCR reads, TCRdb called clonotypes with MiXCR, one entry per CDR3 protein. The table has around 320,000 distinct CDR3 sequences, roughly 17% seen once. This sample also belongs to another study, concerning T cells in Graves' hyperthyroidism and ophthalmopathy.

The sequencing used peripheral blood mononuclear cells (PBMCs), collected at new diagnosis, from a patient treated with antithyroid drugs. The origin of the receptors is a man aged 35-49 years with Graves disease.

V usage is TRBV7-9 and J usage is TRBJ2-5; D unclear. This CDR3 comprises 12 residues. With 4 bases removed from V and 4 bases from J, the gap between germline ends came to 7 bases. From germline, CDR1 is SEHNR and CDR2 FQNEAQ (reference sequence). CDR3 loop: CASSSKGETQYF. CDR3 sequence (DNA): TGTGCCAGCAGCTCGAAAGGAGAGACCCAGTACTTC. The variable domain in full, with the rest retrieved from reference TRBV7-9 and TRBJ2-5, is DTGVSQNPRHKITKRGQNVTFRCDPISEHNRLYWYRQTLGQGPEFLTYFQNEAQLEKSRLLSDRFSAERPKGSFSTLEIQRTEQGDSAMYLCASSSKGETQYFGPGTRLLVL.

This clonotype was seen more than once but under ten times. The chain links TRBV6-1 to TRBJ1-6; D perhaps matches TRBD1 (5 bases). Trimming shortened V by 7 bases and J by 0 bases, and 19 bases separated the two germline ends. In germline, CDR1 is MNHNS, CDR2 SASEGT. CDR3 length equals 18 residues. The CDR3 is CASNPLGTPSSYNSPLHF. The CDR3 DNA is TGTGCCAGCAATCCTCTTGGGACGCCGAGCTCCTATAATTCACCCCTCCACTTT.

This clonotype was seen at least ten times. This chain links TRBV12-3 or TRBV12-4 with TRBJ2-3; 9 bases fit TRBD1. The ends lost 4 bases at V and 3 bases at J; junction bases unmatched: 2. CDR3 length equals 14 residues. CDR3 loop: CASSYRGQTDTQYF. CDR3 coding DNA: TGTGCCAGCAGTTACAGGGGGCAGACAGATACGCAGTATTTT.

At least ten counts were recorded for this clonotype. The V gene is TRBV29-1, the J gene TRBJ2-7, with TRBD1 as a possible D gene (5 bases). V shed 4 bases and J shed 3 bases, with 13 bases lying between them. The CDR3 is 13 residues long. Germline CDR1 SQVTM, CDR2 ANQGSEA. The CDR3 is CSVAGNEDYEQYF. The CDR3 bases are TGCAGCGTTGCAGGGAACGAGGACTACGAGCAGTACTTC.

The V call is TRBV6-2 or TRBV6-3, the J call TRBJ2-7, with TRBD1 as a possible D gene (6 bases). Germline V gene data show CDR1 as MNHEY and CDR2 as SVGEGT. The CDR3 spans 15 residues. Between the trimmed V and J ends, which lost 4 bases and 5 bases, there was a span of 18 bases. CDR3 bases: TGTGCCAGCAGTTGGGCCCCCAAAACAGGGAACGAGCAGTACTTC. This encodes CASSWAPKTGNEQYF.

About this clonotype itself: A read error may account for a junction end that differs from germline. The chain links TRBV20-1 to TRBJ2-4; TRBD2 is a possible D gene (6 bases). Germline loops: CDR1 DFQATT, CDR2 SNEGSKA (reference sequence). The CDR3 contains 15 residues. CDR3 bases: TGCAATGCTAGAGATGTCTCAGCGGGCAAAAACATTCAGTACTTC. This translates into CNARDVSAGKNIQYF.

The table lists this clonotype with many counts. The genes are TRBV28 and TRBJ1-1; TRBD1 matches 10 bases. Looked up from germline, CDR1 is MDHEN and CDR2 is SYDVKM. Trimming cost V 6 bases and J 6 bases; bases outside gene matches: 7. This CDR3 contains 14 residues. In DNA form, the CDR3 reads TGTGCCAGCAGGGACAGGGGGTTCGTTCCTGAAGCTTTCTTT. This translates into CASRDRGFVPEAFF.

The gene calls are TRBV20-1 and TRBJ2-5; TRBD2 matches 12 bases. Germline-derived CDR1 and CDR2 are DFQATT and SNEGSKA (reference sequence). The CDR3 sequence is 16 residues long. V gave up 4 bases and J gave up 4 bases; unmatched junction bases: 10. The CDR3 loop reads CSATTQTSGSGETQYF. CDR3 sequence (DNA): TGCAGTGCTACCACCCAGACTAGCGGGAGTGGAGAGACCCAGTACTTC.

This clonotype was counted between two and nine times. The V gene is TRBV6-2 or TRBV6-3, the J gene TRBJ1-1; 8 positions agree with TRBD1. The J segment lost 1 base and the V segment lost 0 bases, leaving 4 bases of the junction unmatched. From germline, CDR1 is MNHEY and CDR2 SVGEGT. The CDR3 extends over 16 amino acids. As DNA, the CDR3 is TGTGCCAGCAGTTACTCGGGGGACAGGACGAACACTGAAGCTTTCTTT. This encodes CASSYSGDRTNTEAFF.

The chain uses TRBV20-1 and TRBJ1-4, with TRBD1 as a possible D gene (6 bases). The germline V gene encodes CDR1 DFQATT and CDR2 SNEGSKA (reference sequence). The CDR3 is 14 residues long. Trimming took 0 bases from V and 11 from J, leaving 16 bases between them. The CDR3 sequence: CSARDFQRGGKLFF. The CDR3, as DNA: TGCAGTGCTAGAGACTTTCAAAGGGGGGGGAAACTGTTTTTT.

This clonotype showed up many times. The chain carries TRBV7-9 and TRBJ2-4; D is possibly TRBD2 (6 bases). Germline V gene lookup returns CDR1 SEHNR and CDR2 FQNEAQ (reference sequence). The ends were cut back, 1 base at V and 3 bases at J, with 13 bases in the middle. The CDR3 covers 16 residues. The CDR3 bases are TGTGCCAGCAGCTTAGGTGGAGGGGCAGGCAAAAACATTCAGTACTTC. It codes for CASSLGGGAGKNIQYF.

At least ten counts were recorded for this clonotype. This chain links TRBV7-6 with TRBJ2-7; 13 nucleotides match TRBD2. The germline V gene has CDR1 SGHVS and CDR2 FNYEAQ. V dropped 0 bases and J dropped 7; count of bases not matched to a gene: 3. The length of the CDR3 is 15 residues. The CDR3 sequence is CASSLARTSGGEQYF. DNA for the CDR3: TGTGCCAGCAGCTTAGCCAGGACTAGCGGGGGAGAGCAGTACTTC.

For this clonotype: This may come from a read error, since a much larger clone is one base off. This rearrangement joins TRBV10-3 to TRBJ2-7, with D tentatively TRBD1 (5 bases). CDR1 is ENHRY and CDR2 is SYGVKD in the germline V gene. CDR3 length: 15 amino acids. CDR3 in amino acids: CAISESINPGAKEHF. For the CDR3, the DNA is TGTGCCATCAGTGAGTCGATAAATCCTGGGGCTAAGGAGCACTTC.

This clonotype came up a few times. The chain combines TRBV20-1 with TRBJ2-3; 9 nucleotides align to TRBD1. With V trimmed by 6 bases and J by 4 bases, 8 bases remained unmatched. CDR3 size: 14 residues. Looked up from germline, CDR1 is DFQATT and CDR2 is SNEGSKA (reference sequence). The CDR3 loop reads CSAAGTGIADTQYF. DNA of the CDR3: TGCAGTGCCGCCGGGACAGGGATAGCAGATACGCAGTATTTT.

This clonotype was observed many times. The chain carries TRBV2 and TRBJ1-1; unclear D gene. The CDR3 length is 13 residues. The V end was cut by 6 bases, the J end by 0 bases, with 8 bases between. Germline assignment: CDR1 SNHLY and CDR2 FYNNEI. The CDR3 protein is CASSAEMNTEAFF. The CDR3 DNA follows: TGTGCCAGCAGCGCCGAAATGAACACTGAAGCTTTCTTT.

This clonotype was seen many times. V gene TRBV2 combines with J gene TRBJ2-5, with no clear D. Germline assignment: CDR1 SNHLY and CDR2 FYNNEI. This CDR3 is built from 13 residues. V lost 6 bases, J lost 5 bases, and 13 bases lay in between. In DNA, the CDR3 is TGTGCCAGCAGCCTAAACTTGGGGGAGACCCAGTACTTC. Its translation: CASSLNLGETQYF.

This clonotype was observed a single time. A much larger clonotype is one base distant, so this may be a read error. V is TRBV30 and J is TRBJ2-1; the D gene is possibly TRBD1 (5 bases). Germline V gene lookup returns CDR1 GTSNPN and CDR2 SVGIG (reference sequence). CDR3 size: 14 residues. The CDR3 region has the DNA TGTGCCTGGATCCGTAGGGGATCCTACAATGGGCAGTTCTTC. This translates into CAWIRRGSYNGQFF.

This clonotype was seen a few times. The rearrangement uses TRBV20-1 and TRBJ2-5, with 7 positions matching TRBD2. There are 13 residues in the CDR3. Germline CDR1 and CDR2: DFQATT and SNEGSKA (reference sequence). V was clipped by 5 bases and J by 2 bases; unmatched bases: 5. CDR3 protein: CSARGLKQETQYF. The CDR3 DNA follows: TGCAGTGCTCGGGGACTAAAACAAGAGACCCAGTACTTC.

This clonotype was counted ten times or more. The chain uses TRBV9 and TRBJ1-3; tentative D call: TRBD1 (5 bases). Germline CDR1 reads SGDLS; CDR2 reads YYNGEE. The germline V and J ends were trimmed by 2 bases and 2 bases, with 11 bases remaining between them. The CDR3 spans 15 residues. CDR3 bases: TGTGCCAGCAGCGTGGGGCATCTCCCTGGAAACACCATATATTTT. This sequence encodes CASSVGHLPGNTIYF.

The V call is TRBV20-1, the J call TRBJ2-1; D uncertain. The DNA end favors TRBJ2-5, so the J call may be wrong. This CDR3 is 12 amino acids long. Germline V gene sequence: CDR1 DFQATT, CDR2 SNEGSKA (reference sequence). Here the CDR3 DNA reads TGCAGTGTTACGGACGGGCAAGAGACCCAGTACTTC. It is translated as CSVTDGQETQYF.

This clonotype was recorded at least ten times. This rearrangement joins TRBV20-1 to TRBJ2-7, with 11 nucleotides matching TRBD2. The ends lost 0 bases at V and 2 bases at J; junction bases unmatched: 6. Germline V lookup: CDR1 DFQATT, CDR2 SNEGSKA (reference sequence). The CDR3 contains 16 residues. The CDR3 bases are TGCAGTGCTAGAGATCCTACGACTAGCGGGGCCTACGAGCAGTACTTC. Translated: CSARDPTTSGAYEQYF.

V is TRBV9 and J is TRBJ1-3; 10 bases line up with TRBD1. CDR1 SGDLS and CDR2 YYNGEE come from the germline V gene. V shed 0 bases, J shed 4 bases, and the junction held 4 bases outside the gene matches. The CDR3 runs 16 residues. CDR3 nucleotide sequence: TGTGCCAGCAGCGTAGTCGGGACAGGGGTAGGAAACACCATATATTTT. Encoded protein: CASSVVGTGVGNTIYF.

The table lists this clonotype with many counts. This sequence joins TRBV10-3 and TRBJ1-1, with unresolved D. The CDR3 has 14 amino acids. V lost 2 bases, J lost 5 bases, and 12 bases lay in between. Germline V CDR1 and CDR2: ENHRY, SYGVKD. CDR3 sequence (DNA): TGTGCCATCAGTGAGATACCTGCTGGGACTGAAGCTTTCTTT. Protein sequence: CAISEIPAGTEAFF.

This clonotype was seen a few times. The genes are TRBV20-1 and TRBJ2-2; a weak D match, TRBD2 (7 bases). The CDR3 extends over 15 amino acids. Germline CDR1 and CDR2: DFQATT and SNEGSKA (reference sequence). V lost 0 bases to trimming and J lost 6 bases, with 14 bases between them. CDR3 sequence (DNA): TGCAGTGCTAGAGATGGGGGGGGGGCGGCCGGGGAGCTGTTTTTT. Its protein is CSARDGGGAAGELFF.